This passage covers 12 T cell receptor beta chains from one sample sequenced in a study of T-cell reconstitution after alpha-beta-depleted transplantation in children. The TCRbeta library incorporated unique molecular identifiers. TCRdb ran MiXCR on the PCR reads and lists one entry per CDR3 protein. This sample has under 350,000 distinct CDR3 sequences, with approximately 9.6% found just once. The sample in question was PBMCs from the stem cell graft donor, obtained from the stem cell graft. The receptors originated from a human donor who donated a stem cell graft to a child with SCID.

This clonotype was seen a few times. The chain couples TRBV2 to TRBJ1-1; D remains unclear. V shed 7 bases and J shed 1 base, with 13 bases lying between them. CDR1 is SNHLY and CDR2 is FYNNEI in the germline V gene. This CDR3 spans 14 amino acids. In nucleotides, the CDR3 is TGTGCCAGCACCGAAAAAAGGACGAACACTGAAGCTTTCTTT. It is translated as CASTEKRTNTEAFF.

This clonotype turned up a few times. The rearrangement uses TRBV6-5 and TRBJ1-6; D ambiguous. Germline CDR1 reads MNHEY; CDR2 reads SVGAGI. The CDR3 is 17 residues long. V was cut by 7 bases and J by 0 bases, with 16 bases left in between. In nucleotides, the CDR3 is TGTGCCAGCACCTATCTTATTGGGATCTCCTATAATTCACCCCTCCACTTT. Translation: CASTYLIGISYNSPLHF.

Ten or more counts support this clonotype. The CDR3 is CASSLPGTGGYEQYF. CDR3 bases: TGTGCCAGCAGCTTGCCCGGGACAGGGGGCTACGAGCAGTACTTC. The chain combines TRBV5-6 with TRBJ2-7; 11 nucleotides match TRBD1. The CDR3 runs to 15 residues. Germline loops: CDR1 SGHDT, CDR2 YYEEEE. Unmatched junction bases numbered 3, after V lost 1 base and J lost 3 bases. The full variable domain, completed using reference TRBV5-6 and TRBJ2-7, is DAGVTQSPTHLIKTRGQQVTLRCSPKSGHDTVSWYQQALGQGPQFIFQYYEEEERQRGNFPDRFSGHQFPNYSSELNVNALLLGDSALYLCASSLPGTGGYEQYFGPGTRLTVT.

The chain has TRBV2 and TRBJ2-6, with D possibly matching TRBD1 (5 bases). CDR1 is SNHLY and CDR2 is FYNNEI in the germline V gene. The CDR3 extends over 17 amino acids. With 4 bases removed from V and 1 base from J, the gap between germline ends came to 14 bases. The CDR3 DNA is TGTGCCAGCAGTGGACAGCGTTGGATGTCTGGGGCCAACGTCCTGACTTTC. It encodes CASSGQRWMSGANVLTF.

The chain is built from TRBV21-1 and TRBJ2-7. TRBV21-1 is flagged as a pseudogene. This CDR3 region has 11 residues. The CDR3 bases are TGTGCCAGCCGGAAGTCCTACGAGCAGTACTTC. It is translated as CASRKSYEQYF.

A remark on this clonotype: A much larger clone lies a single base off, so this may be a read error. The gene calls are TRBV7-3 and TRBJ2-5, with 10 bases aligning to TRBD2. CDR3 size: 13 residues. The V segment lost 5 bases and the J segment 9 bases; nucleotides outside the gene matches: 6. Germline V gene sequence: CDR1 SGHTA, CDR2 FQGTGA. DNA for the CDR3: TGTGCCAGCAGCCTCGGGACTAGCGTGGCCCAGTACTTC. This encodes CASSLGTSVAQYF.

The rearrangement joins TRBV10-3 to TRBJ1-2; D unresolved. Germline V CDR1 and CDR2: ENHRY, SYGVKD. The CDR3 consists of 13 residues. Trimming stripped 3 bases from V and 4 bases from J, with 9 bases between. The CDR3 DNA reads as TGTGCCATCAGTGATTCCTACAGCTATGGCTACACCTTC. Its translation: CAISDSYSYGYTF.

This clonotype was recorded at least ten times. The chain uses TRBV2 and TRBJ1-5, with TRBD1 matching over 9 bases. The CDR3 length is 17 residues. Germline-derived CDR1 and CDR2 are SNHLY and FYNNEI. V dropped 2 bases and J dropped 2; count of bases not matched to a gene: 7. In DNA, the CDR3 is TGTGCCAGCAGTGAAACCGGGACAGGGTTTCGCAATCAGCCCCAGCATTTT. This codes for CASSETGTGFRNQPQHF.

The sample holds a few counts of this clonotype. The genes are TRBV7-3 and TRBJ2-7, with 9 bases identical to TRBD1. Germline assignment: CDR1 SGHTA and CDR2 FQGTGA. V dropped 5 bases and J dropped 2; count of bases not matched to a gene: 7. This CDR3 has 15 residues. The CDR3 DNA sequence: TGTGCCAGCAGCGCTCAACAGGGGGCGACCTACGAGCAGTACTTC. This gives the protein CASSAQQGATYEQYF.

The V gene is TRBV7-6, the J gene TRBJ2-7, with D perhaps TRBD1 (6 bases). CDR3 length: 14 amino acids. Germline V gene sequence: CDR1 SGHVS, CDR2 FNYEAQ. V dropped 5 bases and J dropped 6 bases, with 17 bases sitting between them. CDR3 coding DNA: TGTGCCAGCAGCCCAGGATACAGGGCAGGCGAGCAGTACTTC. Its protein is CASSPGYRAGEQYF.

This clonotype was detected many times. The chain joins TRBV27 to TRBJ2-1; 8 bases map to TRBD2. This CDR3 contains 14 residues. CDR1 is MNHEY, CDR2 SMNVEV, per germline (reference sequence). Trimming cost V 2 bases and J 7 bases; bases outside gene matches: 4. This chain's CDR3 is CASSLLAGGNEQFF. CDR3 bases: TGTGCCAGCAGTTTACTAGCGGGTGGGAATGAGCAGTTCTTC.

The chain carries TRBV18 and TRBJ1-1; D is unresolved. Germline loops: CDR1 KGHSH, CDR2 LQKENI. V gave up 3 bases and J gave up 2 bases, with 13 bases separating them. CDR3 size: 15 residues. For the CDR3, the DNA is TGTGCCAGCTCACCCATAACTTCGGGAAACACTGAAGCTTTCTTT. Translated, it gives CASSPITSGNTEAFF.